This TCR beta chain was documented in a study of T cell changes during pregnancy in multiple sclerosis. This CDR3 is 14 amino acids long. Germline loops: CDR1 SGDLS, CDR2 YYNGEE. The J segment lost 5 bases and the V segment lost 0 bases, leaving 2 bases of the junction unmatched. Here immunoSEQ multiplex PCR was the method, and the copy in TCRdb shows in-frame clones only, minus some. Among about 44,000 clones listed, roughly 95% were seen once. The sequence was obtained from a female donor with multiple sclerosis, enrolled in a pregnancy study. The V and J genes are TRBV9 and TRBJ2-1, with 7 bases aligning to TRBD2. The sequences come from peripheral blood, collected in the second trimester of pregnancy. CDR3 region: CASSVDGGDNEQFF. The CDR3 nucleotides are TGTGCCAGCAGCGTAGATGGGGGGGACAATGAGCAGTTCTTC.